These 8 T cell receptor beta chains originate from one sample sequenced in a study of OX40 agonist ivuxolimab in advanced cancers. Library generation was performed with the immunoSEQ multiplex PCR assay. In TCRdb, the immuneACCESS table is reduced to in-frame sequences with V and J assigned. These tables do not hold every clone; where another copy was compared, an unresolved V gene accounts for under half, and the others remain unexplained. For this sample there are over 150,000 clones; roughly 94% appear just once. The ten largest clones capture about 0.31% of the sample. Source: CD4+ or CD8+ T cells sorted from blood, taken in a trial of the OX40 agonist ivuxolimab. These TCRs come from an adult with an advanced solid tumor such as melanoma, head and neck, liver or kidney cancer.

This chain's CDR3 is CASSKFRVRDIQYF. Written as DNA, the CDR3 is TGTGCCAGCAGCAAGTTCAGGGTCCGAGACATTCAGTACTTC. V gene TRBV7-4 combines with J gene TRBJ2-4, with D perhaps matching TRBD1 (5 bases). V was pared by 5 bases and J by 8 bases, with 16 bases between. The CDR3 covers 14 residues. Germline lookup yields CDR1 SGHVT and CDR2 SQSDAQ. The variable domain in full, completed from reference TRBV7-4 and TRBJ2-4, reads GAGVSQSPRYKVAKRGRDVALRCDSISGHVTLYWYRQTLGQGSEVLTYSQSDAQRDKSGRPSGRFSAERPERSVSTLKIQRTEQGDSAVYLCASSKFRVRDIQYFGAGTRLSVL.

The rearrangement joins TRBV18 to TRBJ1-4; D not certain. Germline V gene data show CDR1 as KGHSH and CDR2 as LQKENI. The CDR3 extends over 14 amino acids. Trimming cost V 1 base and J 8 bases, with 11 bases left between them. CDR3 in amino acids: CASSPREVREKLFF. The DNA for the CDR3 is TGTGCCAGCTCACCACGGGAGGTTAGGGAAAAACTGTTTTTT.

This clone was recorded once. V and J are TRBV7-2 and TRBJ1-4; possibly TRBD1 for D (6 bases). The CDR3 consists of 15 residues. V was trimmed by 1 base and J by 5 bases, leaving 11 bases between them. Germline lookup yields CDR1 SGHTA and CDR2 FQGNSA. This CDR3 reads CASSLEAGANEKLFF. DNA for the CDR3: TGTGCCAGCAGCTTAGAGGCAGGGGCGAATGAAAAACTGTTTTTT.

The chain joins TRBV9 to TRBJ2-5; perhaps TRBD2 as D (6 bases). Germline loops: CDR1 SGDLS, CDR2 YYNGEE. Trimming removed 0 bases at V and 5 bases at J, with 14 bases between. The CDR3 length is 15 residues. This CDR3 is CASSVGSQGGETQYF. The CDR3 DNA reads as TGTGCCAGCAGCGTAGGAAGCCAAGGAGGGGAGACCCAGTACTTC.

This chain connects TRBV4-1 to TRBJ1-2; TRBD1 agrees at 10 bases. The CDR3 runs to 20 residues. J gave up 8 bases and V 0 bases, and 21 bases lay outside the gene matches. CDR1 is MGHRA, CDR2 YSYEKL, per germline. The CDR3 loop is CASSQEIGTGVWKKAYGYTF. The CDR3 coding sequence is TGCGCCAGCAGCCAAGAAATTGGGACAGGGGTCTGGAAAAAAGCTTACGGCTACACCTTC.

Here the CDR3 DNA reads TGCGCCAGCAGCTCAAGACAGGGAACCTACGAGCAGTACTTC. It is translated as CASSSRQGTYEQYF. V and J are TRBV5-1 and TRBJ2-7; 7 nucleotides match TRBD1. Germline V gene sequence: CDR1 SGHRS, CDR2 YFSETQ. The CDR3 contains 14 residues. V trimming: 3 bases; J trimming: 2 bases; junction bases outside the gene matches: 5.

This clone appeared a single time. V usage is TRBV10-3 and J usage is TRBJ2-7; 14 bases align to TRBD2. CDR3 size: 15 residues. V shed 5 bases and J 3 bases; nucleotides not matched to a gene: 3. Germline CDR1 ENHRY, CDR2 SYGVKD. This CDR3 is CAISWTSGRFYEQYF. The CDR3 DNA reads as TGTGCCATCAGTTGGACTAGCGGGAGGTTCTACGAGCAGTACTTC.

The chain has TRBV5-5 and TRBJ2-3; D remains unclear. Germline V lookup: CDR1 SGHKS, CDR2 YYEKEE (reference sequence). This CDR3 has 16 amino acids. Trimming cost V 0 bases and J 0 bases, with 11 bases left between them. This chain's CDR3 is CASSLAPDTSTDTQYF. As DNA, the CDR3 is TGTGCCAGCAGCTTGGCTCCAGATACAAGCACAGATACGCAGTATTTT.